The subject of this entry is one T cell receptor beta chain. Its antigen is still unknown. The V segment lost 5 bases and the J segment 4 bases; nucleotides outside the gene matches: 9. In germline, CDR1 is MGHDK, CDR2 SYGVNS. The CDR3 runs 15 residues. Amplified TCR beta CDR3 regions came from RNA transcripts. First-round RT-PCR of the TCR CDR3 relied on the HTBI primer set. One entry per CDR3 protein, called by TCRdb with MiXCR from the multiplex PCR reads. The table includes about 840,000 distinct CDR3 sequences, more than 30% detected once. These data originate in a study of T cells in Graves' hyperthyroidism and ophthalmopathy. Looking at the study overall: Any treatment followed the collection of peripheral blood at initial diagnosis.

Regarding the study as a whole: Ophthalmopathy was model-predicted a median around 6.1 months pre-onset.

With a duration under 2 months, the hyperthyroidism was newly diagnosed in patients aged 18 to 65. Sequencing was performed on blood. The origin of this receptor is a man younger than 35 with Graves' hyperthyroidism. The J gene is TRBJ1-1, the V gene TRBV25-1; TRBD1 matches at 8 bases. The DNA for the CDR3 is TGTGCCAGCAGTTTACTAACAGGGGGAACCACTGAAGCTTTCTTT. This sequence encodes CASSLLTGGTTEAFF.